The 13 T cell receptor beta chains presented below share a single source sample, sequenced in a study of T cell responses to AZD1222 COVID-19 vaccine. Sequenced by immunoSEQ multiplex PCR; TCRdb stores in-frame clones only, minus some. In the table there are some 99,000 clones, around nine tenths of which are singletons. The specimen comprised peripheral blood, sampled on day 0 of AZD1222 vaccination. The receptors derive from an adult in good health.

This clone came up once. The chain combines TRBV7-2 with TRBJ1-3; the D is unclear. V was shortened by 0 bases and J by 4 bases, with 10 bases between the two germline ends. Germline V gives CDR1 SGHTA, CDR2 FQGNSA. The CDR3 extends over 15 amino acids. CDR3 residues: CASSLALGNGNTIYF. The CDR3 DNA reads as TGTGCCAGCAGCTTAGCGCTGGGGAACGGAAACACCATATATTTT.

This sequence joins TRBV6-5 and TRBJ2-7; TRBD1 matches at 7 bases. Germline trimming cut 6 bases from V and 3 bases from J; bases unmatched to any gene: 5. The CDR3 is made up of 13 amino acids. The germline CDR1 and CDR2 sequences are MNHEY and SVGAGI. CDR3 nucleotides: TGTGCCAGCAGGTGGACAGGCAACTACGAGCAGTACTTC. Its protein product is CASRWTGNYEQYF.

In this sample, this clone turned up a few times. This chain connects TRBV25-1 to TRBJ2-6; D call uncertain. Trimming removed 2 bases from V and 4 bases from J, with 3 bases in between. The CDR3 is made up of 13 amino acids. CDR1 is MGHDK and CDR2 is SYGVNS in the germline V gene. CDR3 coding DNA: TGTGCCAGCAGTGAAGCAGGGGCCAACGTCCTGACTTTC. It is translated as CASSEAGANVLTF.

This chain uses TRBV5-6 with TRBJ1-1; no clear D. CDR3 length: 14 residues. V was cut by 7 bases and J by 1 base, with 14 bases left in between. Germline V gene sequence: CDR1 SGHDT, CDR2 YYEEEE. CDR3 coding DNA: TGTGCCAGCGGGTCCCCGACGGGGAACACTGAAGCTTTCTTT. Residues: CASGSPTGNTEAFF.

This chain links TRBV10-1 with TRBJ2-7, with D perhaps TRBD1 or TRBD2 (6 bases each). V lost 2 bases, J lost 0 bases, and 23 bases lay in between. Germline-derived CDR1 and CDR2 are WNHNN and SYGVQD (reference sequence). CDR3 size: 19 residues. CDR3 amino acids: CASSEPGAKGLPSSYEQYV. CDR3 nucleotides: TGCGCCAGCAGTGAGCCGGGGGCAAAGGGACTTCCGAGCTCCTACGAGCAGTACGTC.

CDR3 amino acids: CATSDLSPREANYGYTF. The CDR3 DNA follows: TGTGCCACCAGTGATTTGAGCCCCAGGGAGGCTAACTATGGCTACACCTTC. The genes are TRBV24-1 and TRBJ1-2, with a weak D call TRBD1 (5 bases). The germline gives CDR1 KGHDR, CDR2 SFDVKD. V was cut by 0 bases and J by 0 bases, with 13 bases left in between. This CDR3 has 17 residues.

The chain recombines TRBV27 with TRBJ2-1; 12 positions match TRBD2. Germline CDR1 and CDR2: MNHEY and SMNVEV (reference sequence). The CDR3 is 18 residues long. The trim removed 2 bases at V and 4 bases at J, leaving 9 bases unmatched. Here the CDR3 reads CASSLGVASGRGYNEQFF. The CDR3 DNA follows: TGTGCCAGCAGTTTAGGTGTGGCTAGCGGGAGGGGGTACAATGAGCAGTTCTTC.

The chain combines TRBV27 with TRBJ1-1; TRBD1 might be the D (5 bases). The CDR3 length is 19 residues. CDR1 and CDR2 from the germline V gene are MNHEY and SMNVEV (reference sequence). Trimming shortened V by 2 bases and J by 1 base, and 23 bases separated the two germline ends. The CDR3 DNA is TGTGCCAGCAGTTTACCCGGCGCCAGGGTATACCGGTGGAACACTGAAGCTTTCTTT. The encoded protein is CASSLPGARVYRWNTEAFF.

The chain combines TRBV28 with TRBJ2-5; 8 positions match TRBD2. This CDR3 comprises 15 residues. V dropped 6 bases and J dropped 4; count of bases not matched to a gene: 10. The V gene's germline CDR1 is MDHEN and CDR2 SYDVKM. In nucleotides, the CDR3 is TGTGCCAGCAGCCGGGCCGGGGGGGCTTTAGAGACCCAGTACTTC. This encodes CASSRAGGALETQYF.

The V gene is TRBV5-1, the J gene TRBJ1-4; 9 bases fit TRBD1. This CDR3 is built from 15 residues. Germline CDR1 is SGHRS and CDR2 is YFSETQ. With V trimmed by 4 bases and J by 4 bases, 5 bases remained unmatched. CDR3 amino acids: CASSQGQGHNEKLFF. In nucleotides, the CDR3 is TGCGCCAGCAGCCAAGGACAGGGGCATAATGAAAAACTGTTTTTT.

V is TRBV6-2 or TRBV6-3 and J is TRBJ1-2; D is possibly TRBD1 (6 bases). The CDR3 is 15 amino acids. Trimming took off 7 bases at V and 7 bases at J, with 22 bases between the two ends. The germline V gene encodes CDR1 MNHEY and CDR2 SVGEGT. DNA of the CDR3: TGTGCCAGCACCCCCGGGACAAGGGCTTGGCGTGGCTACACCTTC. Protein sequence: CASTPGTRAWRGYTF.

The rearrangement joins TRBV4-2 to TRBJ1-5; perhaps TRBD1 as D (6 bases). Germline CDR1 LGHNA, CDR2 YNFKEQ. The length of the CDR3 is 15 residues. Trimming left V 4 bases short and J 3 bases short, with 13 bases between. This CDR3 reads CASSREDSHNQPQHF. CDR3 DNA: TGTGCCAGCAGCCGGGAGGACAGTCACAATCAGCCCCAGCATTTT.

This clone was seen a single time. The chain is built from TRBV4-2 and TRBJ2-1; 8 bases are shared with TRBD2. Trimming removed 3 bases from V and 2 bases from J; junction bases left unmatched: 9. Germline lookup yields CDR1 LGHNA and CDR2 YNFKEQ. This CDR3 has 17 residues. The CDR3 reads CASSHGGAGGPYNEQFF. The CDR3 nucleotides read TGTGCCAGCAGCCACGGCGGGGCGGGGGGACCCTACAATGAGCAGTTCTTC.